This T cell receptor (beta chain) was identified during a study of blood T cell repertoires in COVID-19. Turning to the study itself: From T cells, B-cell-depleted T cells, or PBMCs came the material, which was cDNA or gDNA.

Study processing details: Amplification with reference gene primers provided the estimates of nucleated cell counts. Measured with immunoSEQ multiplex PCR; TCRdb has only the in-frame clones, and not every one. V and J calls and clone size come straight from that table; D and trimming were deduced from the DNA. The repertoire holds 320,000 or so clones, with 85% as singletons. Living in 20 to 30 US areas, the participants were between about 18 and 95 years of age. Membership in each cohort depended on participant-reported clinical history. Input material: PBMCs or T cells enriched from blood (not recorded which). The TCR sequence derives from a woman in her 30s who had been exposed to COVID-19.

CDR3 protein: CATSDAGDSTEAFF. The CDR3 nucleotides are TGTGCCACCAGTGACGCTGGGGACAGCACTGAAGCTTTCTTT. The genes are TRBV24-1 and TRBJ1-1, with 7 bases lining up with TRBD1. The CDR3 loop spans 14 amino acids. CDR1 is KGHDR and CDR2 is SFDVKD in the germline V gene. V lost 4 bases, J lost 4 bases, and 5 bases stayed unmatched.